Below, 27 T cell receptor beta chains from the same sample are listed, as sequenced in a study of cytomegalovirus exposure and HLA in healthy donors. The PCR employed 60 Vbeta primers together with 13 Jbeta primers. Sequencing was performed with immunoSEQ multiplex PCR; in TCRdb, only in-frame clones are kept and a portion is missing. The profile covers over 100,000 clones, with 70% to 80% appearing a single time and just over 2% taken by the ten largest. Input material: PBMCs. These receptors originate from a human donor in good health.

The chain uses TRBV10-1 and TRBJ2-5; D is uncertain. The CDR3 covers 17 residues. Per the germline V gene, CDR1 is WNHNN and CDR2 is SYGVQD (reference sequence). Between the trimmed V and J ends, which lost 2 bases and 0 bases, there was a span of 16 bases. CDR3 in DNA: TGCGCCAGCAGTGAGCAAAAATTCAGGTCCAACCAAGAGACCCAGTACTTC. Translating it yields CASSEQKFRSNQETQYF.

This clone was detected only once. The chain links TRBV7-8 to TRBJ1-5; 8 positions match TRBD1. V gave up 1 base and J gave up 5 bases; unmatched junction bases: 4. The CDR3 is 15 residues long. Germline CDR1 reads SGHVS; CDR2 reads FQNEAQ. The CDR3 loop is CASSLEGQGYQPQHF. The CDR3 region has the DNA TGTGCCAGCAGCTTAGAAGGACAGGGTTATCAGCCCCAGCATTTT.

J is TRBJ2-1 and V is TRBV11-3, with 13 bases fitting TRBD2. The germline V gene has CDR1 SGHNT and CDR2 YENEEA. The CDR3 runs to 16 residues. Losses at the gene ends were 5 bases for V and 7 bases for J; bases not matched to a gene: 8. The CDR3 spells CASSSSGTSGANEQFF. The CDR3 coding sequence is TGTGCCAGCAGCAGTTCCGGGACTAGCGGGGCGAATGAGCAGTTCTTC.

The CDR3 DNA sequence: TGCGCCAGCAGCCAGACTATAGGACAGAAGTACGAGCAGTACTTC. Residues: CASSQTIGQKYEQYF. The chain joins TRBV4-1 to TRBJ2-7; D is perhaps TRBD1 (6 bases). This CDR3 is built from 15 residues. V was cut by 3 bases and J by 4 bases, with 16 bases left in between. Germline V gene data show CDR1 as MGHRA and CDR2 as YSYEKL.

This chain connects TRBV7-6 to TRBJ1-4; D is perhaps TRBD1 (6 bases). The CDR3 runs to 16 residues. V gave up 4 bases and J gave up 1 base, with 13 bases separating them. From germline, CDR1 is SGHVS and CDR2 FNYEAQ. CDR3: CASSSGQFLTNEKLFF. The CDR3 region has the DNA TGTGCCAGCAGCTCTGGACAGTTTTTAACTAATGAAAAACTGTTTTTT.

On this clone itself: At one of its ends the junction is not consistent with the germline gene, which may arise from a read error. CDR3 sequence (DNA): TGTGCCACCAGTCCTCTTGAGGTAACCGGGGAGCTGTTTTTT. Protein: CATSPLEVTGELFF. V and J are TRBV6-1 and TRBJ2-2; D gene ambiguous. Germline CDR1 MNHNS, CDR2 SASEGT. CDR3 length: 14 amino acids.

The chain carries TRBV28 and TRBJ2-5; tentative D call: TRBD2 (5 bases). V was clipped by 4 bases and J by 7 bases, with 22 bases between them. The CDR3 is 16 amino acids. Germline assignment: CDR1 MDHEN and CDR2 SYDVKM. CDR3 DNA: TGTGCCAGCAGTTCCCCGATCGGGGAGACTAAGGCGACCCAGTACTTC. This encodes CASSSPIGETKATQYF. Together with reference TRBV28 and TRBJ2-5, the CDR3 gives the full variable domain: DVKVTQSSRYLVKRTGEKVFLECVQDMDHENMFWYRQDPGLGLRLIYFSYDVKMKEKGDIPEGYSVSREKKERFSLILESASTNQTSMYLCASSSPIGETKATQYFGPGTRLLVL.

CDR3: CASSYATGGSYGYTF. The CDR3 DNA reads as TGTGCCAGCAGTTACGCAACAGGGGGCAGCTATGGCTACACCTTC. This chain links TRBV6-5 with TRBJ1-2, with TRBD1 matching over 9 bases. Germline CDR1 and CDR2: MNHEY and SVGAGI. This CDR3 contains 15 residues. Trimming removed 2 bases from V and 4 bases from J; junction bases left unmatched: 5.

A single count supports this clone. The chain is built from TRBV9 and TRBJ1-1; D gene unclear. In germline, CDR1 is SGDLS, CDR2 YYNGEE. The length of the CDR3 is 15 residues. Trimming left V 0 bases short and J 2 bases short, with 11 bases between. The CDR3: CASSVVRAGNTEAFF. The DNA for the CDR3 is TGTGCCAGCAGCGTAGTTCGGGCGGGAAACACTGAAGCTTTCTTT.

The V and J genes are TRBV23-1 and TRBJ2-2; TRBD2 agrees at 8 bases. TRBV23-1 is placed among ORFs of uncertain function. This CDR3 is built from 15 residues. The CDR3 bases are TGCGTCAACGGCGAGCGGGGGACGAACACCGGGGAGCTGTTTTTT. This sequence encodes CVNGERGTNTGELFF.

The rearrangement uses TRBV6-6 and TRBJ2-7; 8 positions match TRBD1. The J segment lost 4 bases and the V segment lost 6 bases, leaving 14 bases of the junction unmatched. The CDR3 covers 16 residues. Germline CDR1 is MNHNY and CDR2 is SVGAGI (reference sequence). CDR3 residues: CASSRYQGARKYEQYF. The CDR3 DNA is TGTGCCAGCAGCCGATACCAGGGGGCGCGTAAGTACGAGCAGTACTTC.

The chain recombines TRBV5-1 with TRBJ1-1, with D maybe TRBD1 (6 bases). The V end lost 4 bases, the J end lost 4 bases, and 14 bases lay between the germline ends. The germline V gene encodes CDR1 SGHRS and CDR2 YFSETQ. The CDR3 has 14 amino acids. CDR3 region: CASSQQGSSTEAFF. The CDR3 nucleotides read TGCGCCAGCAGCCAGCAGGGGTCGAGCACTGAAGCTTTCTTT. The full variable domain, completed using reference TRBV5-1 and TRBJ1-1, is KAGVTQTPRYLIKTRGQQVTLSCSPISGHRSVSWYQQTPGQGLQFLFEYFSETQRNKGNFPGRFSGRQFSNSRSEMNVSTLELGDSALYLCASSQQGSSTEAFFGQGTRLTVV.

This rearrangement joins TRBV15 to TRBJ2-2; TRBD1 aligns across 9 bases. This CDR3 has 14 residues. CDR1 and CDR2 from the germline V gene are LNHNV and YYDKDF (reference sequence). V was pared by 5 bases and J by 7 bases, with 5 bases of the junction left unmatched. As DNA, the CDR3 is TGTGCCACCAGCGGGACAGGGCAGCTCGGGGAGCTGTTTTTT. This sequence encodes CATSGTGQLGELFF.

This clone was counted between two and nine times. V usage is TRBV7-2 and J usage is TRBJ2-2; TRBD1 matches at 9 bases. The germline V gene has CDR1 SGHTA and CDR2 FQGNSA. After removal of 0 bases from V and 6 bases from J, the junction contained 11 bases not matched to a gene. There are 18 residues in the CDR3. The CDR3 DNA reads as TGTGCCAGCAGCTTAGCGAGGGGACAGGGACTTGACTCCGGGGAGCTGTTTTTT. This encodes CASSLARGQGLDSGELFF.

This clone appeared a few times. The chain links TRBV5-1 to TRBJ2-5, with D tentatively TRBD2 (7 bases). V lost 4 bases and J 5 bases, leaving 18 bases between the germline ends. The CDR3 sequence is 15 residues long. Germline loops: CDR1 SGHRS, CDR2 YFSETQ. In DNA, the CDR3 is TGCGCCAGCAGCAACTACGCGGGGGCGCCGGAGACCCAGTACTTC. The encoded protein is CASSNYAGAPETQYF.

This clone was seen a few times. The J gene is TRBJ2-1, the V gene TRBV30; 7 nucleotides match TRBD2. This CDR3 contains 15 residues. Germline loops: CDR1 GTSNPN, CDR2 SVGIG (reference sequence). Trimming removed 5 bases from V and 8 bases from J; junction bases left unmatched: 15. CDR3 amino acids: CAWGEGGALGDEQFF. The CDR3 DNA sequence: TGTGCCTGGGGGGAGGGAGGGGCACTTGGTGATGAGCAGTTCTTC.

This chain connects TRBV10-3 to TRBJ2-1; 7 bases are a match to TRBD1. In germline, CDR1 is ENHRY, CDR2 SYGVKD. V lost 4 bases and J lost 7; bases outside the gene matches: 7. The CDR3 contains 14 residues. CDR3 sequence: CAISATGARNEQFF. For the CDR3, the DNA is TGTGCCATCAGTGCAACAGGGGCCCGGAATGAGCAGTTCTTC.

This CDR3 is CASSPDRVENEQFF. The CDR3 DNA reads TGCGCCAGCAGCCCGGACAGGGTTGAGAATGAGCAGTTCTTC. V and J are TRBV5-1 and TRBJ2-1, with 8 bases lining up with TRBD1. The CDR3 covers 14 residues. Germline V gene data show CDR1 as SGHRS and CDR2 as YFSETQ. The J segment lost 7 bases and the V segment lost 4 bases, leaving 7 bases of the junction unmatched. Together with reference TRBV5-1 and TRBJ2-1, the CDR3 gives the full variable domain: KAGVTQTPRYLIKTRGQQVTLSCSPISGHRSVSWYQQTPGQGLQFLFEYFSETQRNKGNFPGRFSGRQFSNSRSEMNVSTLELGDSALYLCASSPDRVENEQFFGPGTRLTVL.

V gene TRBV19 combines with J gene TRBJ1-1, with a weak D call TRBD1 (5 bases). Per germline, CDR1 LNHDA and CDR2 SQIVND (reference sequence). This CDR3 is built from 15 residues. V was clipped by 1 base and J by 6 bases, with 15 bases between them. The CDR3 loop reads CASSIAGGAIAEAFF. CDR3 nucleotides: TGTGCCAGTAGTATAGCGGGAGGGGCAATCGCTGAAGCTTTCTTT.

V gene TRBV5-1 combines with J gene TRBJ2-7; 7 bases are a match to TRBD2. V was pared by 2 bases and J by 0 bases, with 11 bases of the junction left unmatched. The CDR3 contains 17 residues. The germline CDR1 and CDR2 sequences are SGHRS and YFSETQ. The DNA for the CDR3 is TGCGCCAGCAGCTTTGACGAGATGGGCGGGAGCTCCTACGAGCAGTACTTC. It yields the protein CASSFDEMGGSSYEQYF. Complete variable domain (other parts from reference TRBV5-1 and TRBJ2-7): KAGVTQTPRYLIKTRGQQVTLSCSPISGHRSVSWYQQTPGQGLQFLFEYFSETQRNKGNFPGRFSGRQFSNSRSEMNVSTLELGDSALYLCASSFDEMGGSSYEQYFGPGTRLTVT.

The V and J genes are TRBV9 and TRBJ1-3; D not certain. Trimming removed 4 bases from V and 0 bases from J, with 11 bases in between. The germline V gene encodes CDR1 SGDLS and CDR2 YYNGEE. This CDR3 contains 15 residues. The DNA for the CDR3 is TGTGCCAGCAGCTTTGAACAGAGCTCTGGAAACACCATATATTTT. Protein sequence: CASSFEQSSGNTIYF.

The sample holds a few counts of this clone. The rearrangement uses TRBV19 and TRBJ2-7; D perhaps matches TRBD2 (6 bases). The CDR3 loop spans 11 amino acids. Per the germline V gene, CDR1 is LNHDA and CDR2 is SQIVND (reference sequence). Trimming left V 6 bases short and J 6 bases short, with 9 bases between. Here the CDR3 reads CASRSGVEQYF. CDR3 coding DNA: TGTGCCAGTAGATCGGGGGTCGAGCAGTACTTC.

The CDR3 protein is CASSTQGSGANVLTF. Written as DNA, the CDR3 is TGTGCCAGCAGTACACAGGGCTCTGGGGCCAACGTCCTGACTTTC. The rearrangement joins TRBV5-8 to TRBJ2-6; the D gene is possibly TRBD1 (6 bases). CDR3 length equals 15 residues. Trimming pared 5 bases from V and 0 bases from J, leaving 9 bases between. In germline, CDR1 is SGHTS, CDR2 YDEGEE.

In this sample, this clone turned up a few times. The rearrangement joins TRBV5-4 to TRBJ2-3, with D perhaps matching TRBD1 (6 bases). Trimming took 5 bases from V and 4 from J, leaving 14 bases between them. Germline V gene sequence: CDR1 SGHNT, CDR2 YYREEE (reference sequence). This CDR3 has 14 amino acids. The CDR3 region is CASSLLQGSDTQYF. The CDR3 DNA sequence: TGTGCCAGCAGTCTTTTGCAGGGGTCAGATACGCAGTATTTT.

CDR3 sequence reads: CASSIYGETEAFF. For the CDR3, the DNA is TGTGCCAGTAGTATATACGGGGAGACTGAAGCTTTCTTT. The chain couples TRBV19 to TRBJ1-1; D gene uncertain. The CDR3 spans 13 residues. In germline, CDR1 is LNHDA, CDR2 SQIVND (reference sequence). V was cut by 2 bases and J by 5 bases, with 9 bases left in between. Drawing the rest from reference TRBV19 and TRBJ1-1, the complete variable domain is DGGITQSPKYLFRKEGQNVTLSCEQNLNHDAMYWYRQDPGQGLRLIYYSQIVNDFQKGDIAEGYSVSREKKESFPLTVTSAQKNPTAFYLCASSIYGETEAFFGQGTRLTVV.

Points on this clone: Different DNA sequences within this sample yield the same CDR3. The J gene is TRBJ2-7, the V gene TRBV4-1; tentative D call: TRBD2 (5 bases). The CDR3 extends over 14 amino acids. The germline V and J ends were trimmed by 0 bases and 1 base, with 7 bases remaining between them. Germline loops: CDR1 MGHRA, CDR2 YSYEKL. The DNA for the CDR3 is TGCGCCAGCAGCCAAGACCCGGGGTCCTACGAGCAGTACTTC. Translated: CASSQDPGSYEQYF.

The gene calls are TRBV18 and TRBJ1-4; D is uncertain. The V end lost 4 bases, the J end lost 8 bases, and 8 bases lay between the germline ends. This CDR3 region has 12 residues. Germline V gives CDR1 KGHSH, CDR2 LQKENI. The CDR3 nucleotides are TGTGCCAGCTCACTCCAGTCAGAAAAACTGTTTTTT. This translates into CASSLQSEKLFF.